This T cell receptor (beta chain) is from a study of OX40 agonist ivuxolimab in advanced cancers. Overall study context: Intravenous ivuxolimab at 0.01 to 10 mg/kg was given to patients every 2 weeks. Treatment received earlier with anti-PD-1, anti-PD-L1 or anti-CTLA-4 agents was allowed, and approximately 40% had some. General study results and limits: At 0.1 to 3.0 mg/kg and by week 6, clonal expansion occurred in CD4+ and CD8+ blood T cells. At 0.1-3.0 mg/kg, partial responders had clonal expansion among the lowest observed.

About this clone itself: No antigen is known for it.

Profiled with immunoSEQ multiplex PCR; TCRdb holds only in-frame clones, not every one. Altogether about 77,000 clones are present, around 83% being singletons, with the ten largest covering roughly 2.3%. Germline values: CDR1 ENHRY, CDR2 SYGVKD. J gave up 0 bases and V 2 bases, and 6 bases lay outside the gene matches. This CDR3 comprises 17 residues. The sequenced sample was CD4+ or CD8+ T cells sorted from blood, obtained in a trial of the OX40 agonist ivuxolimab. The chain joins TRBV10-3 to TRBJ2-1; 8 positions agree with TRBD2. This TCR derives from an adult with an advanced solid tumor such as melanoma, head and neck, liver or kidney cancer. The DNA for the CDR3 is TGTGCCATCAGTGAGCGGTTGAGCGGGAGCTCCTACAATGAGCAGTTCTTC. Protein: CAISERLSGSSYNEQFF.